The source of this TCR beta chain is a study of early stage breast cancer tumors. Study at large: Twelve of the 16 invasive tumors were ER+, PR+ and HER2-. Study conclusions and caveats: Tumors had roughly 2.5-fold higher T cell density and higher clonality than adjacent normal breast tissue. Commonly generated sequences made up most enriched TCRB sequences shared between patients.

This clone came up a few times. The antigen is undetermined. This table comes from immunoSEQ multiplex PCR, and its TCRdb copy is limited to in-frame clones, with some not included. The sample records over 20,000 clones, approximately 67% being singletons. The CDR3 consists of 14 residues. Germline V lookup: CDR1 ENHRY, CDR2 SYGVKD. V shed 0 bases, J shed 7 bases, and the junction held 3 bases outside the gene matches. Sequenced sample: breast tumor tissue. The receptor was derived from a person aged 55 to 75 with breast cancer. This rearrangement joins TRBV10-3 to TRBJ1-2, with 9 bases matching TRBD1. This CDR3 reads CAISESTGGGGYTF. The CDR3 DNA follows: TGTGCCATCAGTGAGTCGACAGGGGGTGGTGGCTACACCTTC.